The rows below give T cell receptor beta chains drawn from one sample of a study of PD-1 blockade in classical Hodgkin lymphoma. Libraries were prepared by immunoSEQ multiplex PCR; TCRdb keeps only in-frame clonotypes and omits some of them. The sample lists 25,000 to 30,000 clones, around nine tenths occurring once. The specimen was CD8+ T cells from blood, collected at baseline. Source of these receptors: a human donor with classical Hodgkin lymphoma. Both conserved end residues are part of each CDR3. The D gene is left open where the match is weak. For some rows the clone size is stated as once, few or many, or as a class when expanded; others skip it.

J | D | V | size | DNA | CDR3
TRBJ1-1 | . | TRBV4-1 | . | TGCGCCAGCAGCCAAGGAAACAGGGTCGGTGTGATGAACACTGAAGCTTTCTTT | CASSQGNRVGVMNTEAFF
TRBJ2-1 | . | TRBV7-8 | . | TGTGCCAGCAGCTCCTTTGGACAAGCCTACAATGAGCAGTTCTTC | CASSSFGQAYNEQFF
TRBJ2-7 | TRBD1 | TRBV10-3 | . | TGTGCCATCAGTGAGGAGGGGACAGCCTACGAGCAGTACTTC | CAISEEGTAYEQYF
TRBJ1-4 | . | TRBV27 | . | TGTGCCAGCAGTTTATCCGCTCGACAGAGCCCTAATGAAAAACTGTTTTTT | CASSLSARQSPNEKLFF
TRBJ1-5 | . | TRBV4-1 | few | TGCGCCAGCAGCCAAACAGGGCCACGGGATAGGCCCCAGCATTTT | CASSQTGPRDRPQHF
TRBJ2-1 | . | TRBV5-1 | . | TGCGCCAGCAGCTTGCAGGGCTCTCCTTACAATGAGCAGTTCTTC | CASSLQGSPYNEQFF
TRBJ2-4 | . | TRBV28 | . | TGTGCCAGCAGTAAGATATCACTAGCCAAAAACATTCAGTACTTC | CASSKISLAKNIQYF
TRBJ2-2 | . | TRBV10-1 | . | TGCGCCAGCAGTGCTAGCGAGAACACCGGGGAGCTGTTTTTT | CASSASENTGELFF
TRBJ1-6 | . | TRBV2 | . | TGTGCCAGCAGCAGTGGGACGGGGAGCTCCTATAATTCACCCCTCCACTTT | CASSSGTGSSYNSPLHF
TRBJ2-3 | TRBD2 | TRBV27 | . | TGTGCCAGCGTCGCGGGAGGGGCCGGTACGCAGTATTTT | CASVAGGAGTQYF
TRBJ2-1 | TRBD2 | TRBV28 | . | TGTGCCAGCAGTTCCCCTCGGACTAGCGGGAGCGATGAGCAGTTCTTC | CASSSPRTSGSDEQFF
TRBJ2-7 | TRBD2 | TRBV11-2 | . | TGTGCCAGCAGCTTATCTAGCGGGAGTCTCTCCTACGAGCAGTACTTC | CASSLSSGSLSYEQYF
TRBJ2-7 | TRBD2 | TRBV7-9 | few | TGTGCCAGCAGCTTCCGCGGGAGTCGCGAGCAGTACTTC | CASSFRGSREQYF
TRBJ1-5 | . | TRBV4-1 | . | TGCGCCAGCAGCCAAGGGCTCCATCAGCCCCAGCATTTT | CASSQGLHQPQHF
TRBJ2-7 | TRBD1 | TRBV28 | . | TGTGCCAGCAGGAAAAGACAGGGGACTTCCTACGAGCAGTACTTC | CASRKRQGTSYEQYF
TRBJ2-2 | TRBD2 | TRBV28 | . | TGTGCCAGCAGTTTAAAACTAGCGACCGGGACCGGGGAGCTGTTTTTT | CASSLKLATGTGELFF
TRBJ2-7 | TRBD2 | TRBV2 | once | TGTGCCAGCCTCGTCGGGACTAGCGGGACCTACGAGCAGTACTTC | CASLVGTSGTYEQYF
TRBJ2-7 | TRBD2 | TRBV5-1 | . | TGCGCCAGCAGCTTGATGCGGGAGTTCGACGAGCAGTACTTC | CASSLMREFDEQYF
TRBJ2-1 | . | TRBV27 | . | TGTGCCAGCAGTTTATCGCGAGGAGCTGCCTTCAGAGAGCAGTTCTTC | CASSLSRGAAFREQFF
TRBJ1-2 | . | TRBV27 | . | TGTGCCAGCAGTTCCTCCCCGAACTATGGCTACACCTTC | CASSSSPNYGYTF
TRBJ2-5 | TRBD1 | TRBV11-3 | . | TGTGCCAGCAGCTTAGGACCGGACAGGGGGCGAGGAGAGACCCAGTACTTC | CASSLGPDRGRGETQYF
TRBJ2-1 | . | TRBV5-6 | . | TGTGCCAGCAGCTTACAGGGTCCCTACAATGAGCAGTTCTTC | CASSLQGPYNEQFF
TRBJ2-7 | TRBD1 | TRBV11-2 | . | TGTGCCAGCAGCTTTGGGACAGGGGTCTACGAGCAGTACTTC | CASSFGTGVYEQYF
TRBJ2-5 | . | TRBV27 | . | TGTGCCAGCAGTTACGGTCTCGGGGAGACCCAGTACTTC | CASSYGLGETQYF
TRBJ2-7 | TRBD2 | TRBV19 | . | TGTGCCAGTAAGACTAGCGGGTTCTACGAGCAGTACTTC | CASKTSGFYEQYF
TRBJ2-7 | . | TRBV11-2 | . | TGTGCCAGCAGCTTGGGTGCGACGACCGAGCAGTACTTC | CASSLGATTEQYF
TRBJ2-7 | . | TRBV27 | . | TGTGCCAGCAGTCGTTCAGGGAGCTCCTACGAGCAGTACTTC | CASSRSGSSYEQYF
TRBJ1-1 | . | TRBV27 | once | TGTGCCAGCAGTTTATCCCTTCTCGCGAACACTGAAGCTTTCTTT | CASSLSLLANTEAFF
TRBJ2-7 | TRBD1 | TRBV9 | . | TGTGCCAGCAGCACCCCATTGACAGGGAGCTCCTACGAGCAGTACTTC | CASSTPLTGSSYEQYF
TRBJ1-1 | . | TRBV25-1 | . | TGTGCCAGCAGTGATCGACCCGGGGGTGGAGCTGAAGCTTTCTTT | CASSDRPGGGAEAFF
TRBJ2-5 | . | TRBV5-6 | . | TGTGCCAGCAGCTTCGGGTCCTCCGTGGAGACCCAGTACTTC | CASSFGSSVETQYF
TRBJ2-4 | . | TRBV2 | . | TGTGCCAGCAGTGATAGTCGGGGGCGAGCCAAAAACATTCAGTACTTC | CASSDSRGRAKNIQYF
TRBJ1-2 | TRBD1 | TRBV2 | . | TGTGCCAGCCCCCTCAGAACCTTACAGGGGGCCTATGGCTACACCTTC | CASPLRTLQGAYGYTF
TRBJ2-7 | TRBD1 | TRBV6-5 | . | TGTGCCAGCAGTTACTTTAGGACAGGGTTGGACGAGCAGTACTTC | CASSYFRTGLDEQYF
TRBJ2-7 | . | TRBV28 | . | TGTGCCAGCAGGGCCAGCGGGCCCTACGAGCAGTACTTC | CASRASGPYEQYF
TRBJ2-7 | TRBD1 | TRBV28 | . | TGTGCCAGCAGACCACGGACAGGGAACGAGCAGTACTTC | CASRPRTGNEQYF
TRBJ2-3 | . | TRBV6-1 | . | TGTGCCAGCAGTGAAGCCGGCACAGATACGCAGTATTTT | CASSEAGTDTQYF
TRBJ1-3 | . | TRBV7-9 | once | TGTGCCAGCAGCAGCACCGGCGGTTCTGGAAACACCATATATTTT | CASSSTGGSGNTIYF
TRBJ2-5 | TRBD1 | TRBV9 | . | TGTGCCAGCAGCGTAGCAGGGACAGAACAAGAGACCCAGTACTTC | CASSVAGTEQETQYF